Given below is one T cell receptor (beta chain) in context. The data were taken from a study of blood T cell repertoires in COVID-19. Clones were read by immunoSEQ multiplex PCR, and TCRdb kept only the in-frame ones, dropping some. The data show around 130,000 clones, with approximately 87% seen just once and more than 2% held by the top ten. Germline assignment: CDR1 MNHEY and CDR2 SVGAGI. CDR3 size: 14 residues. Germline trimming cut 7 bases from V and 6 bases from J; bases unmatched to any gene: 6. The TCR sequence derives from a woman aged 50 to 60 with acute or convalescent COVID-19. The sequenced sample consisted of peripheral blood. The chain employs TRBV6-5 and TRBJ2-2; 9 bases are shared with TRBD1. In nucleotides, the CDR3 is TGTGCCAGCAATATACAGGGGGCCGCCGGGGAGCTGTTTTTT. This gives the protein CASNIQGAAGELFF.